A selection of T cell receptor beta chains follows, all from one sample in a study of blood T cells in healthy people across ages. TCRdb fed the 5' RACE reads into MiXCR, producing one record per CDR3 protein. The table lists 550,000 to 800,000 distinct CDR3 sequences, around a fifth of them singletons. The sample comprised blood. These TCRs come from a man in his 70s in good health. The conserved cysteine and the conserved F or W are not part of the CDR3 here.

TRBJ2-5	TRBV5-1	ASSLIGQTQETQY
TRBJ2-5	TRBV5-1	ASRSGTRRQETQY
TRBJ2-7	TRBV6-1	ASSEGQGIFPYEQY
TRBJ2-2	TRBV20-1	SARGIQGARPNTGELF
TRBJ2-1	TRBV20-1	SARADGEQF
TRBJ1-3	TRBV5-1	ASSPSSDSGNTIY
TRBJ2-3	TRBV28	ASSYATLTDTQY
TRBJ2-1	TRBV24-1	ATSETTRQGDNEQF
TRBJ2-2	TRBV27	ASSLSGTRTGELF
TRBJ1-4	TRBV7-9	ASSLRGSINEKLF
TRBJ2-3	TRBV12-3/TRBV12-4	ASKQVADTQY
TRBJ2-3	TRBV7-3	ASSLIAGTDTQY
TRBJ2-5	TRBV20-1	SEGGPYRETQY
TRBJ2-7	TRBV6-1	ASRVDGIYEQY
-	TRBV6-1	ASGDRGEQF
TRBJ2-4	TRBV28	ASSLSGRSNIQY
TRBJ2-5	TRBV5-1	ASSLGSSGTGIFETQY
TRBJ2-3	TRBV20-1	SVIDRGTTDTQY
TRBJ2-7	TRBV5-1	ASSLRDRGINHEQY
TRBJ2-1	TRBV12-5	ASGLRFTNSYNEQF
TRBJ2-1	TRBV11-2	ASSLRPMGLAGGSSYNEQF
TRBJ2-5	TRBV29-1	SVVGPGGETQY
-	TRBV9	ASSVGSSSGIYEQY
-	TRBV27	ASSRTGTSYEQY
TRBJ2-2	TRBV11-2	ASRTRLAETGELF